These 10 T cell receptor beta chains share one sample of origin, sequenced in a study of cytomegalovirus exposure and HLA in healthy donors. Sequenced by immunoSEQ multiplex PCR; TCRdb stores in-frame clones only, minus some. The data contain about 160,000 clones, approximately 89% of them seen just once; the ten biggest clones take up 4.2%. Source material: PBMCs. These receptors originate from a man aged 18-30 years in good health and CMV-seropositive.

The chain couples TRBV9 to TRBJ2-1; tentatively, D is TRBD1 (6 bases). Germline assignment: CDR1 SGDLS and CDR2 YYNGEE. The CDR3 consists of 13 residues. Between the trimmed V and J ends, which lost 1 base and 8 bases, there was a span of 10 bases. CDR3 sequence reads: CASSVRSGDEQFF. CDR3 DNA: TGTGCCAGCAGCGTAAGGTCAGGGGATGAGCAGTTCTTC.

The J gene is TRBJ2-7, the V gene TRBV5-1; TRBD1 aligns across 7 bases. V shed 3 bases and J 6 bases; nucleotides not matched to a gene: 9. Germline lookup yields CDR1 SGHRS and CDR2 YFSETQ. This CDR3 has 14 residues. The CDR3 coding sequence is TGCGCCAGCAGCTCCGGGACAGCTAAGGTCGAGCAGTACTTC. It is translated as CASSSGTAKVEQYF.

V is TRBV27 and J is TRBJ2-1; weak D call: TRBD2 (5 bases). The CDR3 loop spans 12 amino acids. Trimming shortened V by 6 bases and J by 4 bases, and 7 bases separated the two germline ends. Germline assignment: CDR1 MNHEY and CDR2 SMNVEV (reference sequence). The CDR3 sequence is CASRDFYNEQFF. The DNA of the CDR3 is TGTGCCAGCAGGGACTTTTACAATGAGCAGTTCTTC.

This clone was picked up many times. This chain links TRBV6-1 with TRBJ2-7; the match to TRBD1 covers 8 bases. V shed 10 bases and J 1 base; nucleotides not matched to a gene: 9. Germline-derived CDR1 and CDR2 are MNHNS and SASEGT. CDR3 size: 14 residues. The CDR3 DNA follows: TGTGCCACCCAGGGGGCAGGTCATTCCTACGAGCAGTACTTC. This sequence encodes CATQGAGHSYEQYF.

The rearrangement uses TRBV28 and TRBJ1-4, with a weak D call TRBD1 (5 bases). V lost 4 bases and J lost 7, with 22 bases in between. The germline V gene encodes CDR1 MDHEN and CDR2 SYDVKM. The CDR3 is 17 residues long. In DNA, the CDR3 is TGTGCCAGCAGTTCCTATACTGGAGGGGTAGTGAGTGAAAAACTGTTTTTT. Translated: CASSSYTGGVVSEKLFF.

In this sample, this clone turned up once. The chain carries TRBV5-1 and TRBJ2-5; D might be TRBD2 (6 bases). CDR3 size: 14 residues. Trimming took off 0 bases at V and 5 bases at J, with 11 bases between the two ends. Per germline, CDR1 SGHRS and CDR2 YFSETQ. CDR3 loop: CASSLGGVGETQYF. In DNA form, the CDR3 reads TGCGCCAGCAGCTTGGGCGGGGTTGGGGAGACCCAGTACTTC.

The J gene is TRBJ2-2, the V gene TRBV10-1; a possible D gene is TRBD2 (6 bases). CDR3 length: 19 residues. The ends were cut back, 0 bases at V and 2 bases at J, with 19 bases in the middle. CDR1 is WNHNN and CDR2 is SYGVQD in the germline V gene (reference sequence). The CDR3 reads CASSESGYTRGGNTGELFF. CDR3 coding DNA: TGCGCCAGCAGTGAGTCCGGATATACCCGGGGAGGTAACACCGGGGAGCTGTTTTTT.

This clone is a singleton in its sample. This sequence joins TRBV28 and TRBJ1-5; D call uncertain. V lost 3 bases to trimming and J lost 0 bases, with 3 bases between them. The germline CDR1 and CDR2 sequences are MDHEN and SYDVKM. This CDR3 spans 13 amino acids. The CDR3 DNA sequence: TGTGCCAGCAGTTTTTATAGCAATCAGCCCCAGCATTTT. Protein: CASSFYSNQPQHF.

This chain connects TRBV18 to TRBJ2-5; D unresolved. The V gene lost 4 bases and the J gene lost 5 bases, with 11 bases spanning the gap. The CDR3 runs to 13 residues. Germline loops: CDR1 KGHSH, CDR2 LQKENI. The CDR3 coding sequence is TGTGCCAGCTCACAAAACTCCGAGGAGACCCAGTACTTC. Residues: CASSQNSEETQYF.

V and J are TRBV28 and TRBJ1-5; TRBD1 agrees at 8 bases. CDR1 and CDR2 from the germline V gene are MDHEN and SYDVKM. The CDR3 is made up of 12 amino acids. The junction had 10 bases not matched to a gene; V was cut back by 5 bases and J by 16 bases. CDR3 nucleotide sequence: TGTGCCAGCAGTCGCGACAGGGGCGACTCCCATTTT. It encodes CASSRDRGDSHF.